The next 24 T cell receptor beta chains were all read from a single sample in a study of T cell changes during pregnancy in multiple sclerosis. Generated by immunoSEQ multiplex PCR, the TCRdb table keeps only in-frame clones and is missing some. The sample carries 90,000 to 100,000 clones, 80% to 95% recorded once. The sample in question was peripheral blood, obtained in the first trimester of pregnancy. All receptors come from a female donor with multiple sclerosis, enrolled in a pregnancy study.

V and J are TRBV6-5 and TRBJ2-7; no definite D call. V was clipped by 2 bases and J by 3 bases, with 11 bases between them. The CDR3 consists of 14 residues. In germline, CDR1 is MNHEY, CDR2 SVGAGI. The CDR3 region has the DNA TGTGCCAGCAGTTACGGTAGCCTGGACTACGAGCAGTACTTC. It yields the protein CASSYGSLDYEQYF.

The chain recombines TRBV6-6 with TRBJ2-2; weak D call: TRBD1 (5 bases). The CDR3 runs 15 residues. Germline V lookup: CDR1 MNHNY, CDR2 SVGAGI (reference sequence). The V end was cut by 7 bases, the J end by 0 bases, with 12 bases between. CDR3 region: CASNLDSSNTGELFF. CDR3 DNA sequence: TGTGCCAGCAATCTAGACAGTTCGAACACCGGGGAGCTGTTTTTT.

The chain links TRBV4-1 to TRBJ2-3; 8 bases map to TRBD2. Germline CDR1 reads MGHRA; CDR2 reads YSYEKL. The CDR3 totals 15 residues. V lost 3 bases, J lost 6 bases, and 8 bases stayed unmatched. The CDR3 protein is CASSHPAGAGDTQYF. DNA of the CDR3: TGCGCCAGCAGCCACCCAGCGGGGGCGGGGGATACGCAGTATTTT.

The chain couples TRBV14 to TRBJ1-4; a weak D match, TRBD1 (6 bases). The CDR3 totals 14 residues. V lost 4 bases and J 8 bases, leaving 14 bases between the germline ends. The germline V gene encodes CDR1 SGHDN and CDR2 FVKESK. CDR3 sequence (DNA): TGTGCCAGCAGCCCCACAGGGTTCGAGGAAAAACTGTTTTTT. This codes for CASSPTGFEEKLFF.

In this sample, this clone turned up once. This chain uses TRBV27 with TRBJ1-5; D ambiguous. Looked up from germline, CDR1 is MNHEY and CDR2 is SMNVEV (reference sequence). Trimming stripped 6 bases from V and 4 bases from J, with 19 bases between. The CDR3 has 16 residues. DNA for the CDR3: TGTGCCAGCAGATCGGACGGGGTGTCGGGTAATCAGCCCCAGCATTTT. This sequence encodes CASRSDGVSGNQPQHF.

The genes are TRBV19 and TRBJ1-2, with a weak D call TRBD1 (5 bases). The CDR3 runs 12 residues. Trimming removed 7 bases at V and 8 bases at J, with 14 bases between. The germline gives CDR1 LNHDA, CDR2 SQIVND (reference sequence). DNA for the CDR3: TGTGCCAGTATGTTAGGGGCTGGGGGCTACACCTTC. It yields the protein CASMLGAGGYTF.

The chain is built from TRBV7-9 and TRBJ1-2; tentatively, D is TRBD1 (5 bases). The CDR3 has 12 residues. CDR1 SEHNR and CDR2 FQNEAQ come from the germline V gene (reference sequence). V lost 1 base to trimming and J lost 9 bases, with 9 bases between them. The CDR3 sequence is CASSLEGDSYTF. The CDR3 region has the DNA TGTGCCAGCAGCTTAGAAGGGGATAGCTACACCTTC.

The V gene is TRBV6-4, the J gene TRBJ2-3, with 7 positions matching TRBD2. The CDR3 consists of 15 residues. The J segment lost 4 bases and the V segment lost 3 bases, leaving 7 bases of the junction unmatched. CDR1 and CDR2 from the germline V gene are MRHNA and SNTAGT. In DNA, the CDR3 is TGTGCCAGCAGTGATGGTGGGGGGGAGTCAGATACGCAGTATTTT. Its translation: CASSDGGGESDTQYF.

This clone appeared once. The chain has TRBV9 and TRBJ1-5; 8 nucleotides align to TRBD1. The length of the CDR3 is 16 residues. Losses at the gene ends were 4 bases for V and 0 bases for J; bases not matched to a gene: 6. The V gene's germline CDR1 is SGDLS and CDR2 YYNGEE. The CDR3 DNA follows: TGTGCCAGCAGCCACGGGACAGGCAATAGCAATCAGCCCCAGCATTTT. The encoded protein is CASSHGTGNSNQPQHF.

The chain employs TRBV7-9 and TRBJ2-5; D is undetermined. V lost 4 bases and J lost 5, with 8 bases in between. Germline CDR1 is SEHNR and CDR2 is FQNEAQ (reference sequence). This CDR3 spans 12 amino acids. CDR3 bases: TGTGCCAGCAGCTCCCCCTCGGAGACCCAGTACTTC. Its translation is CASSSPSETQYF.

J is TRBJ1-4 and V is TRBV5-6; D is unresolved. Germline assignment: CDR1 SGHDT and CDR2 YYEEEE. The V gene lost 2 bases and the J gene lost 7 bases, with 12 bases spanning the gap. This CDR3 region has 14 residues. CDR3 sequence reads: CASSFAGFGEKLFF. Here the CDR3 DNA reads TGTGCCAGCAGCTTCGCGGGGTTTGGTGAAAAACTGTTTTTT.

This clone was detected only once. The chain recombines TRBV5-1 with TRBJ2-5; D may be TRBD2 (5 bases). The germline V and J ends were trimmed by 1 base and 2 bases, with 9 bases remaining between them. This CDR3 comprises 14 residues. In germline, CDR1 is SGHRS, CDR2 YFSETQ. The CDR3 region is CASSLSGDQETQYF. CDR3 DNA: TGCGCCAGCAGCTTGTCCGGGGATCAAGAGACCCAGTACTTC.

A single count supports this clone. V and J are TRBV18 and TRBJ1-3; D possibly corresponds to TRBD1 (6 bases). This CDR3 has 19 amino acids. Germline loops: CDR1 KGHSH, CDR2 LQKENI. The ends were cut back, 3 bases at V and 0 bases at J, with 21 bases in the middle. CDR3 loop: CASSPARRVLGHSGNTIYF. CDR3 DNA: TGTGCCAGCTCACCGGCTCGCAGGGTCTTGGGACACTCTGGAAACACCATATATTTT. The whole variable domain, remainder taken from reference TRBV18 and TRBJ1-3, is NAGVMQNPRHLVRRRGQEARLRCSPMKGHSHVYWYRQLPEEGLKFMVYLQKENIIDESGMPKERFSAEFPKEGPSILRIQQVVRGDSAAYFCASSPARRVLGHSGNTIYFGEGSWLTVV.

The CDR3 is CASSKDYYNSPLHF. CDR3 sequence (DNA): TGTGCCAGCAGCAAGGACTACTATAATTCACCCCTCCACTTT. The J gene is TRBJ1-6, the V gene TRBV7-2, with D uncertain. This CDR3 spans 14 amino acids. Germline V gene lookup returns CDR1 SGHTA and CDR2 FQGNSA. The V end lost 5 bases, the J end lost 3 bases, and 8 bases lay between the germline ends.

This chain joins TRBV27 and TRBJ2-7; 11 bases agree with TRBD1. Trimming cost V 5 bases and J 2 bases; bases outside gene matches: 2. This CDR3 is built from 14 residues. Germline V lookup: CDR1 MNHEY, CDR2 SMNVEV (reference sequence). Here the CDR3 reads CASSGTGGPYEQYF. DNA for the CDR3: TGTGCCAGCAGTGGGACAGGGGGTCCCTACGAGCAGTACTTC.

A single count supports this clone. J is TRBJ2-3 and V is TRBV7-9, with 12 bases lining up with TRBD1. The V segment lost 4 bases and the J segment 2 bases; nucleotides outside the gene matches: 10. This CDR3 spans 18 amino acids. The germline V gene encodes CDR1 SEHNR and CDR2 FQNEAQ (reference sequence). CDR3 protein: CASSSRGRGQGATDTQYF. In DNA form, the CDR3 reads TGTGCCAGCAGCTCACGGGGGCGGGGACAGGGGGCCACAGATACGCAGTATTTT. Together with reference TRBV7-9 and TRBJ2-3, the CDR3 gives the full variable domain: DTGVSQNPRHKITKRGQNVTFRCDPISEHNRLYWYRQTLGQGPEFLTYFQNEAQLEKSRLLSDRFSAERPKGSFSTLEIQRTEQGDSAMYLCASSSRGRGQGATDTQYFGPGTRLTVL.

The rearrangement links TRBV19 to TRBJ1-1; TRBD1 aligns across 9 bases. The CDR3 has 14 amino acids. The germline gives CDR1 LNHDA, CDR2 SQIVND (reference sequence). The trim removed 3 bases at V and 4 bases at J, leaving 3 bases unmatched. CDR3 region: CASSMGQGLTEAFF. The CDR3 DNA reads as TGTGCCAGTAGTATGGGACAGGGCCTCACTGAAGCTTTCTTT. The variable domain in full, with the rest retrieved from reference TRBV19 and TRBJ1-1, is DGGITQSPKYLFRKEGQNVTLSCEQNLNHDAMYWYRQDPGQGLRLIYYSQIVNDFQKGDIAEGYSVSREKKESFPLTVTSAQKNPTAFYLCASSMGQGLTEAFFGQGTRLTVV.

V and J are TRBV11-2 and TRBJ2-7; no definite D call. The V end was cut by 2 bases, the J end by 1 base, with 9 bases between. This CDR3 is built from 14 residues. The germline V gene encodes CDR1 SGHAT and CDR2 FQNNGV. Here the CDR3 DNA reads TGTGCCAGCAGCTTAAACCCAGGATCCTACGAGCAGTACTTC. Encoded protein: CASSLNPGSYEQYF.

The CDR3 sequence is CASSELWLEAFF. CDR3 bases: TGTGCCAGCAGTGAACTTTGGCTGGAAGCTTTCTTT. This rearrangement joins TRBV6-1 to TRBJ1-1; D unresolved. Germline V gene data show CDR1 as MNHNS and CDR2 as SASEGT. The CDR3 consists of 12 residues. With 2 bases removed from V and 8 bases from J, the gap between germline ends came to 9 bases.

The chain uses TRBV7-6 and TRBJ1-5, with TRBD1 matching over 10 bases. The CDR3 has 15 residues. V was pared by 4 bases and J by 7 bases, with 7 bases of the junction left unmatched. CDR1 is SGHVS, CDR2 FNYEAQ, per germline. CDR3 amino acids: CASSSGRDRGQPQHF. The CDR3 DNA sequence: TGTGCCAGCAGCTCTGGCCGGGACAGGGGCCAGCCCCAGCATTTT.

V is TRBV27 and J is TRBJ1-6; a weak D match, TRBD1 (6 bases). This CDR3 has 19 residues. V was shortened by 1 base and J by 0 bases, with 16 bases between the two germline ends. Per germline, CDR1 MNHEY and CDR2 SMNVEV (reference sequence). The CDR3, as DNA: TGTGCCAGCAGTTTATTTTTTTACAGGGAGAGCTCCTATAATTCACCCCTCCACTTT. Amino acid sequence: CASSLFFYRESSYNSPLHF.

This chain joins TRBV7-9 and TRBJ2-3, with 7 nucleotides matching TRBD1. J was trimmed by 0 bases and V by 5 bases; bases with no gene match: 5. There are 15 residues in the CDR3. Germline CDR1 SEHNR, CDR2 FQNEAQ (reference sequence). CDR3: CASSRGQPSTDTQYF. The CDR3 region has the DNA TGTGCCAGCAGCCGGGGACAGCCTAGCACAGATACGCAGTATTTT.

This sequence joins TRBV13 and TRBJ1-6, with D perhaps matching TRBD1 (5 bases). CDR1 PRHDT and CDR2 FYEKMQ come from the germline V gene (reference sequence). With 0 bases removed from V and 6 bases from J, the gap between germline ends came to 18 bases. This CDR3 spans 18 amino acids. DNA of the CDR3: TGTGCCAGCAGCTTAGGCCCACCGGGGGTTGAGGGTAATTCACCCCTCCACTTT. This codes for CASSLGPPGVEGNSPLHF.

V and J are TRBV5-4 and TRBJ2-2, with 7 nucleotides matching TRBD1. Germline lookup yields CDR1 SGHNT and CDR2 YYREEE (reference sequence). V lost 4 bases and J lost 1; bases outside the gene matches: 4. The CDR3 runs to 15 residues. The CDR3 nucleotides read TGTGCCAGCAGCATCCGGGACAGGAACACCGGGGAGCTGTTTTTT. Protein product: CASSIRDRNTGELFF.